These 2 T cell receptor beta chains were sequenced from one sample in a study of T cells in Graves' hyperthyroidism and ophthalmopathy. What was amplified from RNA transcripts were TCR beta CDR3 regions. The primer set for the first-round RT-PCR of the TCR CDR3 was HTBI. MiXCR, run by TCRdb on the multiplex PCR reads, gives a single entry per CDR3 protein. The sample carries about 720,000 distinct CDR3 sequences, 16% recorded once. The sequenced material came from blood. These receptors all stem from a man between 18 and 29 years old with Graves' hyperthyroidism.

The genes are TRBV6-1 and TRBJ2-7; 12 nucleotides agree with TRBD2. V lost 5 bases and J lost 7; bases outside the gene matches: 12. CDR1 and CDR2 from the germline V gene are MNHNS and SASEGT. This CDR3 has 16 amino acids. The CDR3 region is CASSLAASGGAREQYF. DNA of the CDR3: TGTGCCAGCAGTCTCGCGGCTAGCGGGGGGGCGAGGGAGCAGTACTTC.

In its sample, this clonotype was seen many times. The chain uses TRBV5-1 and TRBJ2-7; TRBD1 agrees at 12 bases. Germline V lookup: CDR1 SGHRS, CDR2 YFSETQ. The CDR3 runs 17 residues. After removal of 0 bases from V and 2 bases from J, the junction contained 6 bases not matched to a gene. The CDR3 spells CASSLAGTGGYTYEQYF. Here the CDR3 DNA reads TGCGCCAGCAGCTTGGCCGGGACAGGGGGCTATACCTACGAGCAGTACTTC.